Listed below are T cell receptor beta chains from one sample, sequenced in a study of blood T cell repertoires in COVID-19. The repertoire was sequenced with immunoSEQ multiplex PCR; TCRdb's copy has only in-frame clones and lacks some. Among roughly 52,000 clones listed, around four fifths were seen once. Sequencing was carried out using peripheral blood. These receptors all stem from a human donor in a cohort sampled during active COVID-19. The CDR3 runs from the conserved cysteine through the conserved F or W.

j_call: TRBJ2-2; v_call: TRBV7-3; cdr3_aa: CASRLGGSTGELFF
j_call: TRBJ2-4; v_call: TRBV30; cdr3_aa: CAWSVRQSEAKNIQYF
j_call: TRBJ2-7; v_call: TRBV3-1/TRBV3-2; cdr3_aa: CASSQVGLDAYEQYF
j_call: TRBJ2-7; v_call: TRBV7-9; cdr3_aa: CASTPGYEQYF
j_call: TRBJ2-7; v_call: TRBV19; cdr3_aa: CASNWREQYF
j_call: TRBJ1-2; v_call: TRBV2; cdr3_aa: CASIRRELGDGYTF
j_call: TRBJ2-6; v_call: TRBV10-3; cdr3_aa: CAISRGGISGANVLTF
j_call: TRBJ2-7; v_call: TRBV27; cdr3_aa: CVTYEQYF
j_call: TRBJ1-5; v_call: TRBV27; cdr3_aa: CASSFRAPRGQPQHF
j_call: TRBJ1-3; v_call: TRBV7-3; cdr3_aa: CASSLRKGLLSGNTIYF
j_call: TRBJ1-5; v_call: TRBV5-6; cdr3_aa: CASSLGPGGNQPQHF
j_call: TRBJ2-6; v_call: TRBV21-1; cdr3_aa: CARPQGGGLTSSGANVLTF
j_call: TRBJ2-1; v_call: TRBV6-4; cdr3_aa: CASSGTSGSYNEQFF
j_call: TRBJ2-5; v_call: TRBV5-5; cdr3_aa: CASSWTGAQETQYF
j_call: TRBJ2-5; v_call: TRBV6-5; cdr3_aa: CASRKTSGQETQYF
j_call: TRBJ2-1; v_call: TRBV11-3; cdr3_aa: CASSGITGSYNEQFF
j_call: TRBJ1-5; v_call: TRBV19; cdr3_aa: CASSTVGQGSNQPQHF
j_call: TRBJ2-3; v_call: TRBV5-1; cdr3_aa: CASSLDRGTDTQYF
j_call: TRBJ2-7; v_call: TRBV9; cdr3_aa: CASSVAPTGEEQYF
j_call: TRBJ2-5; v_call: TRBV5-1; cdr3_aa: CASSLAGLAGTPQETQYF
j_call: TRBJ1-3; v_call: TRBV6-6; cdr3_aa: CASSLQASSGNTIYF
j_call: TRBJ2-1; v_call: TRBV7-3; cdr3_aa: CASSPGLAGDNEQFF
j_call: TRBJ1-5; v_call: TRBV6-1; cdr3_aa: CASSDHDRGHQPQHF
j_call: TRBJ1-1; v_call: TRBV6-1; cdr3_aa: CASSEVTWYTEAFF
j_call: TRBJ1-6; v_call: TRBV19; cdr3_aa: CASSALGGRNSPLHF
j_call: TRBJ2-7; v_call: TRBV5-1; cdr3_aa: CASSLRAGGIYEQYF
j_call: TRBJ2-3; v_call: TRBV5-1; cdr3_aa: CASAGWGTSGVTSTDTQYF
j_call: TRBJ2-3; v_call: TRBV7-9; cdr3_aa: CASSLLAGGADTQYF
j_call: TRBJ1-2; v_call: TRBV19; cdr3_aa: CASSGEAQGDYGYTF
j_call: TRBJ2-3; v_call: TRBV6-1; cdr3_aa: CASSEPRTPGTSLDF
j_call: TRBJ1-4; v_call: TRBV4-1; cdr3_aa: CASSQDPWHFEKLFF
j_call: TRBJ2-6; v_call: TRBV5-1; cdr3_aa: CASSLGRGPGANVLTF
j_call: TRBJ1-1; v_call: TRBV6-5; cdr3_aa: CASSYSTGSFHAFF
j_call: TRBJ2-4; v_call: TRBV19; cdr3_aa: CASRPGPLGGPRAKNIQYF
j_call: TRBJ1-4; v_call: TRBV5-4; cdr3_aa: CASSVQPTTNEKLFF
j_call: TRBJ2-3; v_call: TRBV7-2; cdr3_aa: CASSLVGGRDTQYF
j_call: TRBJ1-4; v_call: TRBV30; cdr3_aa: CARTRVTGNEKLFF
j_call: TRBJ1-1; v_call: TRBV9; cdr3_aa: CASSDIAGTGSGTEAFF
j_call: TRBJ1-1; v_call: TRBV2; cdr3_aa: CASSGTGRKAFF
j_call: TRBJ2-7; v_call: TRBV5-6; cdr3_aa: CASSLGGGSSYEQYF
j_call: TRBJ2-5; v_call: TRBV29-1; cdr3_aa: CSVELWQAIQETQYF
j_call: TRBJ1-1; v_call: TRBV11-3; cdr3_aa: CASKKRTGRGEAFF
j_call: TRBJ2-7; v_call: TRBV7-6; cdr3_aa: CASSERTGGVYEQYF
j_call: TRBJ1-1; v_call: TRBV6-5; cdr3_aa: CASSRTGYTEAFF
j_call: TRBJ2-5; v_call: TRBV7-9; cdr3_aa: CASSLGAGTKRTQYF
j_call: TRBJ2-1; v_call: TRBV29-1; cdr3_aa: CSVEEMVRGGIGNEQFF
j_call: TRBJ1-6; v_call: TRBV5-6; cdr3_aa: CASSLPIGSDSPLHF
j_call: TRBJ2-1; v_call: TRBV27; cdr3_aa: CASSPLRGGWNEQFF
j_call: TRBJ1-1; v_call: TRBV4-1; cdr3_aa: CASSQDRRGSTEAFF
j_call: TRBJ2-2; v_call: TRBV5-1; cdr3_aa: CASSLKGLAGITGELFF
j_call: TRBJ2-2; v_call: TRBV4-2; cdr3_aa: CASSQDIPGDTGELFF
j_call: TRBJ2-4; v_call: TRBV19; cdr3_aa: CASSIWSGGTVGLRNIQYF
j_call: TRBJ1-5; v_call: TRBV6-5; cdr3_aa: CASRGRSPDLQPQHF